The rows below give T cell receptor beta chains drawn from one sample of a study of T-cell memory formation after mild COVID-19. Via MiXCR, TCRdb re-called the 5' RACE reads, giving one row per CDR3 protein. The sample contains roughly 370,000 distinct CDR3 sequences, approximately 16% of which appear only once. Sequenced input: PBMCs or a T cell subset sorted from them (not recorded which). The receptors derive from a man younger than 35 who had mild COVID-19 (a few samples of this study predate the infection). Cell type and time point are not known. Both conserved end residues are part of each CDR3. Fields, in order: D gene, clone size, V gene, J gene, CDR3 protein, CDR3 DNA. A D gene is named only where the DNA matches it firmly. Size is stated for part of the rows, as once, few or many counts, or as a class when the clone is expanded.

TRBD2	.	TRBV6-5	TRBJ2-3	CASSSAGGRDTQYF	TGTGCCAGCAGTTCAGCGGGGGGCCGGGATACGCAGTATTTT
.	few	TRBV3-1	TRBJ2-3	CASSQSGPLADTQYF	TGTGCCAGCAGCCAATCCGGGCCACTAGCAGATACGCAGTATTTT
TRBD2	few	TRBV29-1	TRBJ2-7	CSASGGFYEQYF	TGCAGCGCTAGCGGGGGATTCTACGAGCAGTACTTC
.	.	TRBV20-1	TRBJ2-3	CSARGIRSDTQYF	TGCAGTGCTAGAGGAATACGGTCAGATACGCAGTATTTT
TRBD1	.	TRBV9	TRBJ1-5	CASSGGQRGQPQHF	TGTGCCAGCAGCGGGGGACAGAGGGGTCAGCCCCAGCATTTT
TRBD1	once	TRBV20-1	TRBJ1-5	CSAYTGTVYQPQHF	TGCAGTGCTTATACCGGGACAGTTTATCAGCCCCAGCATTTT
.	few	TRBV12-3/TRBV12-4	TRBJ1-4	CASSEGLTNEKLFF	TGTGCCAGCAGTGAGGGGCTAACTAATGAAAAACTGTTTTTT
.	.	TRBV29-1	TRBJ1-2	CSVENTGDESYGYTF	TGCAGCGTTGAAAACACGGGTGATGAATCCTATGGCTACACCTTC
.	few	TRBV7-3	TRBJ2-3	CASSPMGGGTDTQYF	TGTGCCAGCAGCCCAATGGGCGGGGGCACAGATACGCAGTATTTT
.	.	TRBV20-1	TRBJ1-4	CSASMAPTNEKLFF	TGCAGTGCTTCAATGGCCCCAACTAATGAAAAACTGTTTTTT
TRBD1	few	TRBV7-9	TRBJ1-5	CASSRGQGEGQPQHF	TGTGCCAGCAGCCGAGGACAGGGCGAGGGGCAGCCCCAGCATTTT
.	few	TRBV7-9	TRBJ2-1	CASSLSGRNEQFF	TGTGCCAGCAGCTTATCAGGGAGAAATGAGCAGTTCTTC
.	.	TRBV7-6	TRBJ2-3	CASSPTAGAAGDTQYF	TGTGCCAGCAGCCCGACGGCAGGGGCTGCGGGAGATACGCAGTATTTT
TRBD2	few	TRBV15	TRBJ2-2	CATSRYDLAGSTGELFF	TGTGCCACCAGCAGATACGACCTAGCGGGGAGCACCGGGGAGCTGTTTTTT
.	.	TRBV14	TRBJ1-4	CASSQTRPYWDEKLFF	TGTGCCAGCAGCCAAACCCGACCCTACTGGGACGAAAAACTGTTTTTT
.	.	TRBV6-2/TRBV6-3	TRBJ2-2	CASSYLRANTGELFF	TGTGCCAGCAGTTACCTTCGGGCCAACACCGGGGAGCTGTTTTTT
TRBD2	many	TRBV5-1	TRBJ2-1	CASSFLAGGSNEQFF	TGCGCCAGCAGCTTTCTAGCGGGGGGCTCCAATGAGCAGTTCTTC
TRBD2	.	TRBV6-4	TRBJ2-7	CASSDCCEAGGLEQYF	TGTGCCAGCAGTGACTGTTGTGAAGCGGGGGGGCTTGAGCAGTACTTC
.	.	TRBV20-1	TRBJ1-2	CSAREGVIYGYTF	TGCAGTGCTAGAGAGGGGGTCATCTATGGCTACACCTTC
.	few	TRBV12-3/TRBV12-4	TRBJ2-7	CASSFSTGRSHEQYF	TGTGCCAGCAGCTTCTCGACAGGGAGGTCCCACGAGCAGTACTTC
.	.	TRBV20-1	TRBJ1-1	CSARPPRTDLNTEAFF	TGCAGTGCTAGACCCCCCCGGACAGATTTGAACACTGAAGCTTTCTTT
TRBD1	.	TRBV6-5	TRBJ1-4	CASSRTGANEKLFF	TGTGCCAGCAGTCGGACAGGGGCTAATGAAAAACTGTTTTTT
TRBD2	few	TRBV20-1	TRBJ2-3	CSARDWGRGGPSTDTQYF	TGCAGTGCTAGAGATTGGGGGCGGGGGGGCCCCAGCACAGATACGCAGTATTTT
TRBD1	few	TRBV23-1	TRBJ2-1	CASSQSGRGSHEQFF	TGCGCCAGCAGTCAGAGTGGCAGGGGGAGCCATGAGCAGTTCTTC